These 3 T cell receptor beta chains were all obtained from the same sample, sequenced in a study of T-cell reconstitution after alpha-beta-depleted transplantation in children (dated by TCRdb to 2016 to 2018). Libraries came from PCR. The instrument was an Illumina HiSeq 2500. To normalize quantification of the TCRbeta repertoire, the TCR libraries were built with molecular barcoding that relied on unique molecular identifiers. Starting from the raw public reads, TCRdb applied fastp trimming at Q25, assembled clones with MiXCR and retained in-frame beta chains. Rows matching on CDR3 protein sequence are summarized as one entry with the most common DNA and genes. In all, the sample holds about 400,000 distinct CDR3 sequences, and about a fifth of those were seen once. In total, the top ten clones hold 3.8% of the sample. Material: PBMCs from the stem cell graft donor, obtained from the stem cell graft. The receptors were sampled from a human donor who donated a stem cell graft to a child with acute myeloid leukemia.

This clonotype was seen ten or more times. This rearrangement joins TRBV28 to TRBJ2-6; D perhaps matches TRBD1 (5 bases). Trimming removed 4 bases from V and 8 bases from J, with 18 bases in between. Germline assignment: CDR1 MDHEN and CDR2 SYDVKM. CDR3 length equals 16 residues. DNA of the CDR3: TGTGCCAGCAGTTCCCCCCCAGGGCCTCAACCCAACGTCCTGACTTTC. It codes for CASSSPPGPQPNVLTF.

This clonotype appeared many times. This chain uses TRBV20-1 with TRBJ2-1; 7 nucleotides line up with TRBD1. CDR1 and CDR2 from the germline V gene are DFQATT and SNEGSKA (reference sequence). V shed 0 bases and J 7 bases; nucleotides not matched to a gene: 6. The CDR3 has 14 residues. The CDR3 protein is CSARDDREWNEQFF. The CDR3 DNA reads TGCAGTGCTAGAGACGACAGGGAGTGGAATGAGCAGTTCTTC.

This clonotype was counted ten times or more. The rearrangement links TRBV20-1 to TRBJ2-1; D remains ambiguous. Germline V gives CDR1 DFQATT, CDR2 SNEGSKA (reference sequence). The CDR3 spans 13 residues. The V end lost 6 bases, the J end lost 0 bases, and 9 bases lay between the germline ends. The CDR3 reads CSAARASYNEQFF. As DNA, the CDR3 is TGCAGTGCCGCTCGAGCCTCCTACAATGAGCAGTTCTTC.